The 6 T cell receptor beta chains in this list originate from one sample, sequenced in a study of CD8 T cells in ankylosing spondylitis. TCRdb reprocessed the 5' RACE reads with MiXCR, giving one entry per CDR3 protein. The sample has fewer than 250,000 distinct CDR3 sequences, about 10% seen once; the top ten hold about 2.8%. The specimen sequenced was blood, either unsorted or a sorted T cell fraction (not recorded which). The receptors come from a male donor with ankylosing spondylitis or in good health (not recorded which).

V gene TRBV12-3 or TRBV12-4 combines with J gene TRBJ2-7; possibly TRBD1 for D (6 bases). This CDR3 region has 15 residues. Trimming stripped 6 bases from V and 2 bases from J, with 17 bases between. The CDR3 reads CASRSQGRGTYEQYF. In nucleotides, the CDR3 is TGTGCCAGCAGATCACAGGGAAGGGGCACCTACGAGCAGTACTTC.

This clonotype has just a few counts. This chain uses TRBV7-9 with TRBJ1-5; D gene unclear. The CDR3 has 15 residues. Germline CDR1 reads SEHNR; CDR2 reads FQNEAQ (reference sequence). V was trimmed by 5 bases and J by 5 bases, leaving 16 bases between them. The CDR3 bases are TGTGCCAGCAGCCCGTCGGGCTCCGGGGATCAGCCCCAGCATTTT. Translation gives CASSPSGSGDQPQHF.

The V and J genes are TRBV5-1 and TRBJ2-5; weak D call: TRBD2 (5 bases). The CDR3 is 14 amino acids. Germline V gene sequence: CDR1 SGHRS, CDR2 YFSETQ. Trimming took off 4 bases at V and 5 bases at J, with 15 bases between the two ends. CDR3 residues: CASSTPGMGETQYF. The CDR3 bases are TGCGCCAGCAGCACGCCCGGGATGGGGGAGACCCAGTACTTC.

The rearrangement links TRBV2 to TRBJ2-7; D is unclear. Germline values: CDR1 SNHLY, CDR2 FYNNEI. This CDR3 has 13 residues. Trimming took off 6 bases at V and 5 bases at J, with 14 bases between the two ends. CDR3 DNA sequence: TGTGCCAGCAGCCCCGCAGAGGCAAACGAGCAGTACTTC. It translates to CASSPAEANEQYF.

This clonotype has at least ten counts. The gene calls are TRBV20-1 and TRBJ1-1, with TRBD1 matching over 10 bases. The V gene end was trimmed by 6 bases and the J gene end by 4 bases; junction bases not matched to a gene: 11. Germline assignment: CDR1 DFQATT and CDR2 SNEGSKA (reference sequence). CDR3 length: 15 amino acids. The CDR3 coding sequence is TGCAGTGCCGAGACAGGGGGCCTCATGAGCACTGAAGCTTTCTTT. Translated, it gives CSAETGGLMSTEAFF.

This clonotype was counted ten times or more. This chain connects TRBV5-1 to TRBJ2-7, with 7 nucleotides matching TRBD1. This CDR3 is built from 15 residues. The germline V gene has CDR1 SGHRS and CDR2 YFSETQ. V dropped 3 bases and J dropped 0; count of bases not matched to a gene: 6. The CDR3, as DNA: TGCGCCAGCAGCTCCGGTGGGACAGACTCCTACGAGCAGTACTTC. Its translation is CASSSGGTDSYEQYF. The full variable domain, completed using reference TRBV5-1 and TRBJ2-7, is KAGVTQTPRYLIKTRGQQVTLSCSPISGHRSVSWYQQTPGQGLQFLFEYFSETQRNKGNFPGRFSGRQFSNSRSEMNVSTLELGDSALYLCASSSGGTDSYEQYFGPGTRLTVT.